The clone carrying this T cell receptor beta chain was counted a single time. This sample was taken from a study of blood T cell repertoires in COVID-19. At the level of the study: Acute and convalescent COVID-19 samples came from the United States, Italy and Spain. Sources were T cells, B-cell-depleted T cells, or PBMCs; the material itself was cDNA or gDNA.

Authors' methods: Reference gene primer amplification gave nucleated cell count estimates. Sequenced by immunoSEQ multiplex PCR; TCRdb stores in-frame clones only, minus some. Clonal size and the V and J genes are those of that table, whereas D and trimming came from the DNA. This sample has some 250,000 clones, with around 79% found just once. V was cut by 6 bases and J by 0 bases, with 3 bases left in between. The CDR3 extends over 11 amino acids. CDR1 DFQATT and CDR2 SNEGSKA come from the germline V gene (reference sequence). The chain carries TRBV20-1 and TRBJ1-3; D is uncertain. The sequence came from a woman older than 75 with acute or convalescent COVID-19. What was sequenced was peripheral blood. The CDR3 is CSANSGNTIYF. DNA for the CDR3: TGCAGTGCCAACTCTGGAAACACCATATATTTT.